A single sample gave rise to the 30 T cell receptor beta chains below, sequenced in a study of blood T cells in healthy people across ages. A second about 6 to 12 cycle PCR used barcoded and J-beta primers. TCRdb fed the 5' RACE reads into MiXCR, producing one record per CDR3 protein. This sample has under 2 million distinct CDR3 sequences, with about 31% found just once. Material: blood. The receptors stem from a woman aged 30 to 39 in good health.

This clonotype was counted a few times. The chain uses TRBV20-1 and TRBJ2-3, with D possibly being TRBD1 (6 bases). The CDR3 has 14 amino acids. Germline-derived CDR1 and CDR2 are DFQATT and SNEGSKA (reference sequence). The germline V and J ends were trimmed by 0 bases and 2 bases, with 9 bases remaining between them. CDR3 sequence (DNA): TGCAGTGCTAGAGACAGGGGTAACACAGATACGCAGTATTTT. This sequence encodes CSARDRGNTDTQYF.

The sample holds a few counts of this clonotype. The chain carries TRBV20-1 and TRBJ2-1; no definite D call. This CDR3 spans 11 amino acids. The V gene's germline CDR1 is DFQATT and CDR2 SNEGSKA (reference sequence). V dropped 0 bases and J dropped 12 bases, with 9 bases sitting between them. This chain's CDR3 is CSARDKGWQFF. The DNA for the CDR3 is TGCAGTGCTAGAGACAAGGGATGGCAGTTCTTC.

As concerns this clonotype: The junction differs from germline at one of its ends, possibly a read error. The CDR3 DNA reads as TGTCCCAGCAGCTTAGACAGTCACAATGAGCAGTTCTTC. Translation gives CPSSLDSHNEQFF. The chain uses TRBV5-5 and TRBJ2-1, with a possible D match to TRBD1 (5 bases). This CDR3 is built from 13 residues. Germline V lookup: CDR1 SGHKS, CDR2 YYEKEE (reference sequence).

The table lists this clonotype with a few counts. The CDR3 DNA follows: TGTGCCAGCAGTTTTTACGACGAGCAGTACTTC. Translating it yields CASSFYDEQYF. V and J are TRBV12-3 or TRBV12-4 and TRBJ2-7, with no clear D. Trimming took off 3 bases at V and 5 bases at J, with 5 bases between the two ends. The CDR3 totals 11 residues.

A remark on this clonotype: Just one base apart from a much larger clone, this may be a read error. CDR3 residues: CANSLGVSDTQYF. The CDR3 nucleotides are TGTGCCAACAGCTTAGGGGTTTCAGATACGCAGTATTTT. The gene calls are TRBV7-6 and TRBJ2-3; D is perhaps TRBD1 (5 bases). The germline V gene encodes CDR1 SGHVS and CDR2 FNYEAQ. The CDR3 has 13 amino acids.

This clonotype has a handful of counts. CDR3 protein: CASSPPYGETQYF. The CDR3 DNA follows: TGTGCCAGCAGCCCCCCGTACGGGGAGACCCAGTACTTC. The chain joins TRBV5-4 to TRBJ2-7, with D hard to call. The J call may not be correct, given that the DNA end is closer to TRBJ2-5. This CDR3 contains 13 residues. Germline-derived CDR1 and CDR2 are SGHNT and YYREEE (reference sequence).

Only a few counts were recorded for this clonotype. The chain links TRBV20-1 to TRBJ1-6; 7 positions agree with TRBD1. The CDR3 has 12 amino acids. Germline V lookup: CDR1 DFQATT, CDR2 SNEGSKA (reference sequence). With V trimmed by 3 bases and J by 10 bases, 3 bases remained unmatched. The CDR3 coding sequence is TGCAGTGCTAGGACAGGGAGGTCACCCCTCCACTTT. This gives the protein CSARTGRSPLHF.

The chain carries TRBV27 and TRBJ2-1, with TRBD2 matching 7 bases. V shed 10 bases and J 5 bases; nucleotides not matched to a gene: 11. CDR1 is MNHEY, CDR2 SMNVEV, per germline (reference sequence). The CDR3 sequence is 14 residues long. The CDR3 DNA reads TGTGCCATCGCCCCCGGGGGGTCCAACAATGAGCAGTTCTTC. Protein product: CAIAPGGSNNEQFF.

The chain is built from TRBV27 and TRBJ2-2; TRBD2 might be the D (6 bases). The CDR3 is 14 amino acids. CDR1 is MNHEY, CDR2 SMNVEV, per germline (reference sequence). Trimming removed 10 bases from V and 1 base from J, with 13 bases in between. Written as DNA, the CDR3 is TGTGCCACCCAAGCGGAGGGGAACACCGGGGAGCTGTTTTTT. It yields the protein CATQAEGNTGELFF.

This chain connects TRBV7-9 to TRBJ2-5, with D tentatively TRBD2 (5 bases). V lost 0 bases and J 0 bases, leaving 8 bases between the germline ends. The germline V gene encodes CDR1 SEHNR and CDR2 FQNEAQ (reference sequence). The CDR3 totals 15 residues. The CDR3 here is CASSLARGYQETQYF. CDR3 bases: TGTGCCAGCAGCTTAGCGCGAGGGTACCAAGAGACCCAGTACTTC.

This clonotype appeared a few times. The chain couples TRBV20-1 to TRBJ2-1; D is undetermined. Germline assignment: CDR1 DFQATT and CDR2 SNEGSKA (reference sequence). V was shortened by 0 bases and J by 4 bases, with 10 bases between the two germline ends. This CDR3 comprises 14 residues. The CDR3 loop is CSARESRQYNEQFF. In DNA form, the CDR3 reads TGCAGTGCTAGAGAGAGCAGGCAATACAATGAGCAGTTCTTC.

The CDR3 protein is CASRATGSNYGYTF. For the CDR3, the DNA is TGCGCCAGCAGAGCGACAGGTTCTAACTATGGCTACACCTTC. The chain couples TRBV5-1 to TRBJ1-2, with D perhaps matching TRBD1 (6 bases). Germline CDR1 and CDR2: SGHRS and YFSETQ. CDR3 size: 14 residues. V lost 5 bases and J lost 0, with 11 bases in between.

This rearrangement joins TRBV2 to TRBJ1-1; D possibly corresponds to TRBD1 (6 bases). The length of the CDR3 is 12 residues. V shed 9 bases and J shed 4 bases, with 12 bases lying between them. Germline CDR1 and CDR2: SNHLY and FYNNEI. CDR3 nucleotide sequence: TGTGCCAGTAGGGGGGAGGGCACTGAAGCTTTCTTT. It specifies CASRGEGTEAFF.

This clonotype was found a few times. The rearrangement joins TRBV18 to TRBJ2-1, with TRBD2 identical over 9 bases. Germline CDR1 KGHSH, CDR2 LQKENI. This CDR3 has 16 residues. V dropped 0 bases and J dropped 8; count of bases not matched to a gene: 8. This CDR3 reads CASSPPVAAGGHEQFF. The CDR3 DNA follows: TGTGCCAGCTCACCACCGGTGGCAGCGGGAGGTCATGAGCAGTTCTTC.

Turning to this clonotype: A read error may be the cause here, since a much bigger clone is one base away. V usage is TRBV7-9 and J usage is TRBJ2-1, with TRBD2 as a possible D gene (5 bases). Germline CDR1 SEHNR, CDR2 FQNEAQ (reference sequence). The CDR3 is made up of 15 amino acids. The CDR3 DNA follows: TGTACCAGCAGCTTAGTACGGGAATCCTACAATGAGCAGTTCTTC. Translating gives CTSSLVRESYNEQFF.

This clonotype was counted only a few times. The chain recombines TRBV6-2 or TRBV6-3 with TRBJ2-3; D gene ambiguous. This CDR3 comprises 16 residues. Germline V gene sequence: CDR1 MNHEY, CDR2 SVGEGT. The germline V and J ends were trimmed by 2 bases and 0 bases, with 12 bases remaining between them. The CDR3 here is CASSYRGSPSTDTQYF. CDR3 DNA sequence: TGTGCCAGCAGTTACCGCGGCAGTCCTAGCACAGATACGCAGTATTTT.

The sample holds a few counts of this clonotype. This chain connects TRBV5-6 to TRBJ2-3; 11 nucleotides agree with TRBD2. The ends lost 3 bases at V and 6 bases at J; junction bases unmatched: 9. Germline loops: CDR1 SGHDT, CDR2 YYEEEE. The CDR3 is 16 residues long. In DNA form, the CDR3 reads TGTGCCAGCAGCTCTGGTCTAGCGGGAGGAGCGGATACGCAGTATTTT. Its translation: CASSSGLAGGADTQYF.

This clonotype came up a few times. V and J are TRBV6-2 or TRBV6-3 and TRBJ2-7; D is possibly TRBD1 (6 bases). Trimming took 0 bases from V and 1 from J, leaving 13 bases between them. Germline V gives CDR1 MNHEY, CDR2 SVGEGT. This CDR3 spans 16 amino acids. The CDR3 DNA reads TGTGCCAGCAGTTACTCGAGTCAAACAGGGTCCTACGAGCAGTACTTC. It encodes CASSYSSQTGSYEQYF.

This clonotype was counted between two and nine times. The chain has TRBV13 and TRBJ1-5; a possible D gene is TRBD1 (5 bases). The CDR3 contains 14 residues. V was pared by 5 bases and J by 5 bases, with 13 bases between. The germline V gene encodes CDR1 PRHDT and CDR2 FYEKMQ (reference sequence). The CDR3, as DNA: TGTGCCAGCAGCCCGACAGATTTGCATCAGCCCCAGCATTTT. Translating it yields CASSPTDLHQPQHF.

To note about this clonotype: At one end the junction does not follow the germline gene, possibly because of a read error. The CDR3 sequence is CASSIRLGYNSPIHF. The CDR3 nucleotides are TGTGCCAGCAGTATACGGCTAGGATATAATTCACCCATCCACTTT. This chain uses TRBV27 with TRBJ1-6, with D unclear. Germline values: CDR1 MNHEY, CDR2 SMNVEV (reference sequence). The CDR3 sequence is 15 residues long.

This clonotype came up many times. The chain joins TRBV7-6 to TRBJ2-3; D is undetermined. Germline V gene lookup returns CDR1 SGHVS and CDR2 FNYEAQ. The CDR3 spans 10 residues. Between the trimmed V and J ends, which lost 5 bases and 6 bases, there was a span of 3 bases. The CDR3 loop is CASSGDTQYF. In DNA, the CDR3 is TGTGCCAGCAGCGGGGATACGCAGTATTTT.

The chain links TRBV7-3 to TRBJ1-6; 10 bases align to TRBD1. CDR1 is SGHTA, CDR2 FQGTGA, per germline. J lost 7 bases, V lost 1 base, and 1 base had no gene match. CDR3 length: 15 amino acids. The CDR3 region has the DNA TGTGCCAGCAGCTTAATGGGACAGGGGAATTCACCCCTCCACTTT. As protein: CASSLMGQGNSPLHF. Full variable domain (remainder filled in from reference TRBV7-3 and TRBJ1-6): GAGVSQTPSNKVTEKGKYVELRCDPISGHTALYWYRQSLGQGPEFLIYFQGTGAADDSGLPNDRFFAVRPEGSVSTLKIQRTERGDSAVYLCASSLMGQGNSPLHFGNGTRLTVT.

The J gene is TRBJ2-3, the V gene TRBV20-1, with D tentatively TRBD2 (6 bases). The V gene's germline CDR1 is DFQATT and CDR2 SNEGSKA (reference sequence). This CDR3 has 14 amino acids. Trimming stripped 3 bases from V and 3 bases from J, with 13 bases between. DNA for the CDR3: TGCAGTGCTAGCGGGAGTGAGGGGACAGATACGCAGTATTTT. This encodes CSASGSEGTDTQYF.

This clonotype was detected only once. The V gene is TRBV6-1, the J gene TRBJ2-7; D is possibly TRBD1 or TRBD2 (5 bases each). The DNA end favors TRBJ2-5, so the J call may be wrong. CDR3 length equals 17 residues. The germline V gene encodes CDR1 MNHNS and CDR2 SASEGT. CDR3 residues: CASSDPELNRDGETQYF. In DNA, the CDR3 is TGTGCCAGCAGTGACCCCGAGCTAAATCGGGACGGCGAGACCCAGTACTTC.

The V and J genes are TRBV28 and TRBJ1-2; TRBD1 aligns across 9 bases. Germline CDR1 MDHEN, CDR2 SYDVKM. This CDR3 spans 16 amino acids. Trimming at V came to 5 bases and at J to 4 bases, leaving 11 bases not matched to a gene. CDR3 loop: CASSLPGQGSSYGYTF. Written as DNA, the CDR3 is TGTGCCAGCAGTCTCCCGGGACAGGGATCTAGCTATGGCTACACCTTC.

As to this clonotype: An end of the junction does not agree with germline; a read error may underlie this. The DNA for the CDR3 is TGTGCCAGCAGCTGGGGGTCCCACTCCTACGGGCAGTACTTC. It translates to CASSWGSHSYGQYF. The J gene is TRBJ2-7, the V gene TRBV3-1; D is possibly TRBD1 or TRBD2 (5 bases each). Per germline, CDR1 LGHDT and CDR2 YNNKEL (reference sequence). The CDR3 contains 14 residues.

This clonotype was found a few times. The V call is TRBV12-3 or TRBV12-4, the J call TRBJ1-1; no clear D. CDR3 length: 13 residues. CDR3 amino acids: CAQQVGRNTEAFF. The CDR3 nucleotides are TGTGCGCAGCAGGTGGGAAGAAACACTGAAGCTTTCTTT.

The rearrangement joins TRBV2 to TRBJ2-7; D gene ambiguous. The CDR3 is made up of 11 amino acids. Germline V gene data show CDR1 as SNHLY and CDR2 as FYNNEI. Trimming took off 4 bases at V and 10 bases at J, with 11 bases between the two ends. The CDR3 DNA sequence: TGTGCCAGCAGTGTGATCGAGCGCCAGTACTTC. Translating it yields CASSVIERQYF.

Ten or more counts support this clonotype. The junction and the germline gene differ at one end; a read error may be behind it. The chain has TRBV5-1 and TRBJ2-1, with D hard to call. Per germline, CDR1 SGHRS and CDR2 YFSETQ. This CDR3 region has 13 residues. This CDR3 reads CASSPRSYNEQFF. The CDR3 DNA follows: TGTGCCAGCAGTCCCCGGAGTTACAATGAGCAGTTCTTC.

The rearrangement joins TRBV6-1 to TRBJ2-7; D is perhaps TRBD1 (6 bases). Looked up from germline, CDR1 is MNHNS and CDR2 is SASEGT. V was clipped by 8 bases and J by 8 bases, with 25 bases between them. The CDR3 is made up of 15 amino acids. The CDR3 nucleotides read TGTGCCAGCGAAAACGAAAGGGGGTTAAGTGGTAAGCAGTACTTC. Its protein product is CASENERGLSGKQYF.